The clone carrying this T cell receptor (beta chain) showed up many times. Its antigen is as yet unknown. The sample comes from a study of T cells in Graves' hyperthyroidism and ophthalmopathy. Turning to the study itself: Any treatment followed the collection of peripheral blood at initial diagnosis. Study observations and caveats: Most clonotypes expanded in thyroid above 0.001 were likewise present in blood.

Unmatched junction bases numbered 8, after V lost 2 bases and J lost 6 bases. CDR1 and CDR2 (germline): MNHEY, SVGEGT. CDR3 length equals 15 residues. The study excluded patients with uncontrolled infection, other autoimmune disease, pregnancy or lactation. It was 8 to 10 ml of fresh peripheral blood that supplied the PBMCs. Amplification yielded TCR beta CDR3 regions, with RNA transcripts as the source. The primer set for the first-round RT-PCR of the TCR CDR3 was HTBI. TCRdb reanalysed the multiplex PCR reads using MiXCR and keeps one entry per CDR3 protein. The sample consists of about 610,000 distinct CDR3 sequences, about 14% of them appearing once.

This sequence originates from a woman aged 40 to 50 with Graves' ophthalmopathy. The specimen sequenced was blood. The chain recombines TRBV6-2 or TRBV6-3 with TRBJ2-7; 9 positions agree with TRBD2. The DNA for the CDR3 is TGTGCCAGCAGTTACAGCGGGAGGCTCGCCACCGAGCAGTACTTC. It specifies CASSYSGRLATEQYF.